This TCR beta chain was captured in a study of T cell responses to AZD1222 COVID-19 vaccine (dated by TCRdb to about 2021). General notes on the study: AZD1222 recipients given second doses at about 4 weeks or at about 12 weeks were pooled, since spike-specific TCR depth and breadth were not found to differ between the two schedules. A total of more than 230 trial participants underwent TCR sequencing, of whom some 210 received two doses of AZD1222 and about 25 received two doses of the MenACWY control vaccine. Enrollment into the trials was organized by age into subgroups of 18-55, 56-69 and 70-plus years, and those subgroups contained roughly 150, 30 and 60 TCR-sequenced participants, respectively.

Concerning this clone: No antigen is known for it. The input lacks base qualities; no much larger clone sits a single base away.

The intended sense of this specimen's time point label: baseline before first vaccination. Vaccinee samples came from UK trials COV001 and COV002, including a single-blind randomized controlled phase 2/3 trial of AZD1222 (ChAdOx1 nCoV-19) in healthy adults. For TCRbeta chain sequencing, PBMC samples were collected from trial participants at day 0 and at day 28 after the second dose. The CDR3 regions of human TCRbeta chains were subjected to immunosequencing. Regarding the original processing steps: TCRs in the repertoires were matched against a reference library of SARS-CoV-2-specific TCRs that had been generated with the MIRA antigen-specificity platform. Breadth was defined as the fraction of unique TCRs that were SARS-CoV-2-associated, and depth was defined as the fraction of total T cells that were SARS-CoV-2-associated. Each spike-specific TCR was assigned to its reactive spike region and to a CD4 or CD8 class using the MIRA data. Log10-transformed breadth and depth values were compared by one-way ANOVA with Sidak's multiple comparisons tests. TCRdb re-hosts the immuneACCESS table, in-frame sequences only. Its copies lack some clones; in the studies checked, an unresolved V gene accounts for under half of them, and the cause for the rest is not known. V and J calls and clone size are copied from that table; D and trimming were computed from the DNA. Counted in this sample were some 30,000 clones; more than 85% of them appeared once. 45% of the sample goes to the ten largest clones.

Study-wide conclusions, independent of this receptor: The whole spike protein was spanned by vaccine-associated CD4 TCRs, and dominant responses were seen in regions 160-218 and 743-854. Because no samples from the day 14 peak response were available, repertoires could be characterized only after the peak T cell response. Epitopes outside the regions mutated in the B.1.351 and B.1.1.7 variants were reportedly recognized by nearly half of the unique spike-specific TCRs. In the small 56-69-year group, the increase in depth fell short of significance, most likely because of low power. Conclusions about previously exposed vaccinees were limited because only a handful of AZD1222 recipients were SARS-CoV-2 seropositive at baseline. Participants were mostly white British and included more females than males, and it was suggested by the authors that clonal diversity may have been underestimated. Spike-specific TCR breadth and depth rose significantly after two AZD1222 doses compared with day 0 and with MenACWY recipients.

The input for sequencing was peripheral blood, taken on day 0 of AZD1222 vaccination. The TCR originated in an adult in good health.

The nucleotides are TGCGCCAGCAGCCAAGATAGTGCGACAGGGGGCTTTGGCTACACCTTC. Translated, this gives CASSQDSATGGFGYTF. The chain employs TRBV4-3 and TRBJ1-2, and 10 junction bases match TRBD1. Taken from the germline V gene, the CDR1 and CDR2 loops are LGHNA and YSLEER. The CDR3 goes from the cysteine to the phenylalanine over 16 residues. Only CDR3 DNA remains: 48 bases, in frame from the first base. Germline trimming amounts to 0 bases on V and 7 bases on J, with 8 as the count of junction bases outside the gene matches.